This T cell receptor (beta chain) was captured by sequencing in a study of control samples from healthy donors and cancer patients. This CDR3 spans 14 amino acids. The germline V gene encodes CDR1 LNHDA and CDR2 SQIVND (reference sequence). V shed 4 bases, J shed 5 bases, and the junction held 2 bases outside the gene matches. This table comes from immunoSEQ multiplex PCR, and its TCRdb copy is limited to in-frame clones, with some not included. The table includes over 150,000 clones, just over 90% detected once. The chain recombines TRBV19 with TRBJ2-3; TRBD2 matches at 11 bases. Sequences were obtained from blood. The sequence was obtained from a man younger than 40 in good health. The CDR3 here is CASSTTSGRDTQYF. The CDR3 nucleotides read TGTGCCAGTAGTACTACTAGCGGGAGAGATACGCAGTATTTT.